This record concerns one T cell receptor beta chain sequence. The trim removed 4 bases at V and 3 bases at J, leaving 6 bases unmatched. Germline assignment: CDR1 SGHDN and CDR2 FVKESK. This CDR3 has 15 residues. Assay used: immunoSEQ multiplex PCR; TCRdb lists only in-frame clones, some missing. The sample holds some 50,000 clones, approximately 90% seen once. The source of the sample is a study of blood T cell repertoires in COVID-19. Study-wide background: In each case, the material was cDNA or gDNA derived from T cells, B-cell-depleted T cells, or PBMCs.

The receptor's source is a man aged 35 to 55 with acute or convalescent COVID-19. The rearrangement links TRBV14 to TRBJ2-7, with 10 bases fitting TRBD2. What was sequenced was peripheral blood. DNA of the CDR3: TGTGCCAGCAGCCTTACCTCTAGCGGGAGCTACGAGCAGTACTTC. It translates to CASSLTSSGSYEQYF.